This record looks at one T cell receptor beta chain sequence and its context. Its antigen is undetermined. A read error may produce the germline difference seen at one junction end. This sample stems from a study of Graves' ophthalmopathy and Graves' hyperthyroidism. Study-wide points: The model's ophthalmopathy progression predictions had approximately 65% sensitivity and about 72% specificity.

This CDR3 is 18 amino acids long. CDR1 and CDR2 (germline): LNHDA, SQIVND (reference sequence). From RNA, the CDR3 regions of TCR beta chains were amplified and sequenced. Second-round multiplex PCR followed a first-round RT-PCR using HTBI primers. From the multiplex PCR reads, TCRdb called clonotypes with MiXCR, one entry per CDR3 protein. Seen here are about 390,000 distinct CDR3 sequences, roughly 15% observed once, and the top ten hold 2% to 3%. The clonotype originates from an adult woman with stable Graves' hyperthyroidism. The V and J genes are TRBV19 and TRBJ2-6, with 7 bases matching TRBD1. The sequencing input was peripheral blood. This CDR3 is CSSSMKVTGFGGANVLTF. CDR3 nucleotide sequence: TGTTCCAGTAGTATGAAGGTGACAGGGTTCGGTGGGGCCAACGTCCTGACTTTC.